The 19 T cell receptor beta chains reported below all come from one sample, sequenced in a study of shared clonotypes between healthy human individuals. The protocol was immunoSEQ multiplex PCR, while the TCRdb copy is restricted to in-frame clones and leaves out a portion. The table shows roughly 110,000 clones, with 68% occurring only once. The sequenced sample was memory CD8+ T cells sorted from blood. Subset reported: CD45RO+ cells pooled with CCR7-negative TemRA cells. These receptor sequences come from a woman in her twenties or thirties in good health.

The J gene is TRBJ2-7, the V gene TRBV7-8, with 9 bases aligning to TRBD2. The CDR3 loop spans 16 amino acids. V trimming: 0 bases; J trimming: 3 bases; junction bases outside the gene matches: 6. Germline V gene sequence: CDR1 SGHVS, CDR2 FQNEAQ. DNA of the CDR3: TGTGCCAGCAGCTTAGCGCGCGGGAGGGCCGTCTACGAGCAGTACTTC. It specifies CASSLARGRAVYEQYF.

J is TRBJ2-2 and V is TRBV6-1, with D unresolved. Germline V gives CDR1 MNHNS, CDR2 SASEGT. V was trimmed by 2 bases and J by 7 bases, leaving 8 bases between them. The CDR3 is 13 residues long. This CDR3 reads CASSERENGELFF. The DNA for the CDR3 is TGTGCCAGCAGTGAAAGAGAGAACGGGGAGCTGTTTTTT.

The V and J genes are TRBV11-2 and TRBJ2-7; 8 positions agree with TRBD2. The CDR3 contains 17 residues. Germline CDR1 SGHAT, CDR2 FQNNGV. Losses at the gene ends were 1 base for V and 4 bases for J; bases not matched to a gene: 12. CDR3 nucleotide sequence: TGTGCCAGCAGCTTAGTAGTTCCCAGAGCGGGAGTGTACGAGCAGTACTTC. This sequence encodes CASSLVVPRAGVYEQYF. Complete variable domain (other parts from reference TRBV11-2 and TRBJ2-7): EAGVAQSPRYKIIEKRQSVAFWCNPISGHATLYWYQQILGQGPKLLIQFQNNGVVDDSQLPKDRFSAERLKGVDSTLKIQPAKLEDSAVYLCASSLVVPRAGVYEQYFGPGTRLTVT.

CDR3 sequence: CASSKGGTPGELFF. CDR3 coding DNA: TGTGCCAGCTCAAAAGGGGGCACCCCCGGGGAGCTGTTTTTT. The V and J genes are TRBV5-6 and TRBJ2-2; TRBD1 aligns across 7 bases. Looked up from germline, CDR1 is SGHDT and CDR2 is YYEEEE. This CDR3 spans 14 amino acids. V shed 7 bases, J shed 6 bases, and the junction held 9 bases outside the gene matches.

The gene calls are TRBV18 and TRBJ2-2; 9 bases fit TRBD2. Germline values: CDR1 KGHSH, CDR2 LQKENI. Unmatched junction bases numbered 9, after V lost 6 bases and J lost 7 bases. The CDR3 runs to 15 residues. In DNA, the CDR3 is TGTGCCAGCTCCCCGATAGCGGGAGATATCGGGGAGCTGTTTTTT. Its translation: CASSPIAGDIGELFF.

This clone was seen repeatedly, ten times or more. The genes are TRBV2 and TRBJ2-5, with a tentative D call TRBD1 (5 bases). The CDR3 extends over 11 amino acids. Per germline, CDR1 SNHLY and CDR2 FYNNEI. V was cut by 7 bases and J by 6 bases, with 9 bases left in between. CDR3 in amino acids: CASMTEQTQYF. Here the CDR3 DNA reads TGTGCCAGCATGACAGAGCAGACCCAGTACTTC.

V usage is TRBV5-4 and J usage is TRBJ2-2; no clear D gene. There are 16 residues in the CDR3. Germline values: CDR1 SGHNT, CDR2 YYREEE (reference sequence). V lost 4 bases and J lost 7, with 20 bases in between. CDR3 nucleotides: TGTGCCAGCAGCCCCCGACCCTATGGACCCGTCGGGGAGCTGTTTTTT. This translates into CASSPRPYGPVGELFF.

This clone showed up just once. The J gene is TRBJ2-2, the V gene TRBV5-1; 8 nucleotides agree with TRBD2. V trimming: 7 bases; J trimming: 2 bases; junction bases outside the gene matches: 13. The germline gives CDR1 SGHRS, CDR2 YFSETQ. This CDR3 has 17 residues. The chain's CDR3 is CASSMTGAGGNTGELFF. For the CDR3, the DNA is TGCGCCAGCTCCATGACTGGGGCGGGAGGTAACACCGGGGAGCTGTTTTTT.

In its sample, this clone was seen many times. The rearrangement uses TRBV27 and TRBJ2-7, with a possible D match to TRBD1 (5 bases). V gave up 3 bases and J gave up 2 bases, with 11 bases separating them. Germline CDR1 and CDR2: MNHEY and SMNVEV (reference sequence). The CDR3 contains 14 residues. CDR3 DNA: TGTGCCAGCAGTTTGACGACAGCCCCCTACGAGCAGTACTTC. Translated, it gives CASSLTTAPYEQYF.

CDR3 sequence: CASSQWSGGTEAFF. CDR3 nucleotide sequence: TGCGCCAGCAGCCAATGGTCGGGGGGCACTGAAGCTTTCTTT. The V call is TRBV4-1, the J call TRBJ1-1; D might be TRBD1 (5 bases). The CDR3 has 14 amino acids. V gave up 2 bases and J gave up 4 bases, with 11 bases separating them. Germline V gene data show CDR1 as MGHRA and CDR2 as YSYEKL.

The chain carries TRBV10-1 and TRBJ2-7; 9 bases align to TRBD2. V gave up 3 bases and J gave up 3 bases; unmatched junction bases: 9. This CDR3 spans 16 amino acids. The germline V gene encodes CDR1 WNHNN and CDR2 SYGVQD (reference sequence). The chain's CDR3 is CASSDLQTSGVYEQYF. The CDR3 DNA follows: TGCGCCAGCAGTGACCTCCAGACTAGCGGAGTCTACGAGCAGTACTTC.

This clone was seen a few times. The chain couples TRBV7-6 to TRBJ2-2; 9 nucleotides line up with TRBD2. V trimming: 2 bases; J trimming: 2 bases; junction bases outside the gene matches: 6. CDR3 size: 17 residues. Per germline, CDR1 SGHVS and CDR2 FNYEAQ. The CDR3 region has the DNA TGTGCCAGCAGCTTACGTAGCGGGAGCGGTAACACCGGGGAGCTGTTTTTT. Translating gives CASSLRSGSGNTGELFF.

The CDR3 loop is CASKHSGRADEQFF. The CDR3 coding sequence is TGTGCCAGCAAACATAGCGGGAGGGCCGATGAGCAGTTCTTC. This chain uses TRBV27 with TRBJ2-1; 11 bases align to TRBD2. Germline V gene lookup returns CDR1 MNHEY and CDR2 SMNVEV (reference sequence). This CDR3 contains 14 residues. J gave up 8 bases and V 7 bases, and 7 bases lay outside the gene matches.

The chain has TRBV19 and TRBJ1-4, with TRBD1 as a possible D gene (6 bases). The CDR3 has 16 amino acids. The germline V and J ends were trimmed by 5 bases and 4 bases, with 17 bases remaining between them. CDR1 is LNHDA, CDR2 SQIVND, per germline (reference sequence). The CDR3 DNA sequence: TGTGCCAGTAGTTCCCGGTGGGGGGCCGTTAATGAAAAACTGTTTTTT. Protein: CASSSRWGAVNEKLFF.

This clone was counted a few times. CDR3 sequence (DNA): TGTGCCAGCTCACCGCAACGGGACAAGAACACCGGGGAGCTGTTTTTT. Translated: CASSPQRDKNTGELFF. The chain recombines TRBV18 with TRBJ2-2; the D gene is possibly TRBD1 (6 bases). Trimming took 3 bases from V and 1 from J, leaving 12 bases between them. CDR1 KGHSH and CDR2 LQKENI come from the germline V gene. The CDR3 loop spans 16 amino acids. The whole variable domain, filled in from reference TRBV18 and TRBJ2-2, reads NAGVMQNPRHLVRRRGQEARLRCSPMKGHSHVYWYRQLPEEGLKFMVYLQKENIIDESGMPKERFSAEFPKEGPSILRIQQVVRGDSAAYFCASSPQRDKNTGELFFGEGSRLTVL.

This chain joins TRBV5-1 and TRBJ2-3, with TRBD2 identical over 7 bases. From germline, CDR1 is SGHRS and CDR2 YFSETQ. V lost 4 bases and J lost 7; bases outside the gene matches: 12. The CDR3 length is 15 residues. The CDR3 DNA reads TGCGCCAGCAGCGCCTCGCGCGGGAGTGGTAATACGCAGTATTTT. This translates into CASSASRGSGNTQYF.

The chain has TRBV7-8 and TRBJ2-1; D unclear. The germline CDR1 and CDR2 sequences are SGHVS and FQNEAQ. V lost 6 bases and J 8 bases, leaving 11 bases between the germline ends. This CDR3 spans 12 amino acids. The CDR3: CASSSSYYEQFF. CDR3 coding DNA: TGTGCCAGCAGTTCATCCTATTATGAGCAGTTCTTC.

The chain has TRBV29-1 and TRBJ2-7, with D uncertain. The V gene's germline CDR1 is SQVTM and CDR2 ANQGSEA. There are 13 residues in the CDR3. The V gene lost 3 bases and the J gene lost 0 bases, with 9 bases spanning the gap. CDR3 sequence: CSVETPSSYEQYF. DNA for the CDR3: TGCAGCGTTGAGACCCCCAGCTCCTACGAGCAGTACTTC.

The V and J genes are TRBV4-2 and TRBJ2-7; a weak D match, TRBD1 (6 bases). V was shortened by 3 bases and J by 5 bases, with 17 bases between the two germline ends. Looked up from germline, CDR1 is LGHNA and CDR2 is YNFKEQ. The CDR3 length is 15 residues. The CDR3 region has the DNA TGTGCCAGCAGCCAGCGTGAGGGGGAACGGCACGAGCAGTACTTC. Translation gives CASSQREGERHEQYF.